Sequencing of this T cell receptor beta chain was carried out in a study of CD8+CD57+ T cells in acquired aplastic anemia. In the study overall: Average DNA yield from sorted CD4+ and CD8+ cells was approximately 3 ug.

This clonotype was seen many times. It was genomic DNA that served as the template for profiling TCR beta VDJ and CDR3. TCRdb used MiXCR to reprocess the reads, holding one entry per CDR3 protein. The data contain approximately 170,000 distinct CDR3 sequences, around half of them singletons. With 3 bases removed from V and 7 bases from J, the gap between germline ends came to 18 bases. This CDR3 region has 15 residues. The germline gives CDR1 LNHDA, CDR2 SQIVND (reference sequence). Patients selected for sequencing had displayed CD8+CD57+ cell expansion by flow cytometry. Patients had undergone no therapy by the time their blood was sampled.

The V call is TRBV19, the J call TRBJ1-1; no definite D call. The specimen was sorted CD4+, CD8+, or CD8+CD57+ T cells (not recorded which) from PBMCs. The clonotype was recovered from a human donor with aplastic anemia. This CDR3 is CASSIFLGSANEAFF. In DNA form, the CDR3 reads TGTGCCAGTAGTATCTTCCTGGGCAGCGCAAATGAAGCTTTCTTT.